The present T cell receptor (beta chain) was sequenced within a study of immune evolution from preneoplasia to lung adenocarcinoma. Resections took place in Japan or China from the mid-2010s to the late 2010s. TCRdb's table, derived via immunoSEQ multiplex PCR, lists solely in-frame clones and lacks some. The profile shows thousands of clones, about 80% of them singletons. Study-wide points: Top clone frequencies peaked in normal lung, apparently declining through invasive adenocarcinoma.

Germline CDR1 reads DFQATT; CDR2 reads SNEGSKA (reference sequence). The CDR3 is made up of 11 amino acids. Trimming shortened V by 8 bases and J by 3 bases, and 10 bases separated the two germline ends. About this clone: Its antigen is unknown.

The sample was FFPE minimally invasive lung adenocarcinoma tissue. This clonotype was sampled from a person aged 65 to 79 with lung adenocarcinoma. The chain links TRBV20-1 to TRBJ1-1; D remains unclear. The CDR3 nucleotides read TGCAGTTCGGGGAGGGACACTGAAGCTTTCTTT. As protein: CSSGRDTEAFF.